Sequencing of this T cell receptor (beta chain) was carried out in a study of blood T cell repertoires in COVID-19. Overall study: In each case, the material was cDNA or gDNA derived from T cells, B-cell-depleted T cells, or PBMCs.

Germline lookup yields CDR1 MNHEY and CDR2 SVGAGI. V gave up 7 bases and J gave up 5 bases, with 9 bases separating them. The CDR3 contains 12 residues. The table came from immunoSEQ multiplex PCR; TCRdb's copy has only in-frame clones and leaves some out. Of 150,000 or so clones listed, roughly 80% are singletons. The V and J genes are TRBV6-5 and TRBJ1-5; no reliable D call. This TCR was sampled from an elderly woman with acute or convalescent COVID-19. Sequencing used peripheral blood. CDR3 region: CASTFLYQPQHF. Written as DNA, the CDR3 is TGTGCCAGCACCTTTCTATATCAGCCCCAGCATTTT.